This T cell receptor (beta chain) emerged from a study of T cell responses to AZD1222 COVID-19 vaccine. Study summary: Both about-4-week and about-12-week second-dose recipients were combined.

The data were produced by immunoSEQ multiplex PCR, yet TCRdb's version contains in-frame clones alone and is incomplete. The sample has about 92,000 clones; approximately 87% are singletons. As to this clone: The antigen remains unidentified.

CDR1 is SGHVS and CDR2 is FNYEAQ in the germline V gene. After removal of 8 bases from V and 7 bases from J, the junction contained 15 bases not matched to a gene. This CDR3 is 16 amino acids long. Findings and limits, study-wide: In a largely white British group with more females than males, clonal diversity was possibly underestimated. CD4 TCRs associated with vaccination spanned spike, dominating at 160-218 and 743-854.

The gene calls are TRBV7-6 and TRBJ2-2; 8 positions agree with TRBD1. The sequences come from peripheral blood, collected on day 0 of AZD1222 vaccination. This sequence originates from an adult in good health. CDR3 in DNA: TGTGCCAGCCTCCCCGGACCAGGGGGCGTAGGCGGGGAGCTGTTTTTT. This codes for CASLPGPGGVGGELFF.